This record concerns one T cell receptor beta chain sequence. The data were obtained in a study of blood T cell repertoires in COVID-19. Study information: There were acute and convalescent COVID-19 samples, and they came from the United States, Italy and Spain. PBMCs, B-cell-depleted T cells, or T cells were the source of the cDNA or gDNA that made up the material.

Authors' analysis steps: Reference gene primer amplification gave estimated nucleated cell counts. Repertoires were generated with immunoSEQ multiplex PCR, while TCRdb's copy carries only in-frame clones and drops some. The V and J calls and clone size were taken over from that table, and D and trimming were inferred from the DNA. The sample has 150,000 to 200,000 clones; about four fifths are singletons. The germline gives CDR1 SEHNR, CDR2 FQNEAQ (reference sequence). The CDR3 totals 13 residues. V lost 1 base, J lost 4 bases, and 7 bases lay in between. V is TRBV7-9 and J is TRBJ2-5, with D unclear. The specimen sequenced was peripheral blood. This TCR was recovered from a woman of 80 years or more with acute or convalescent COVID-19. CDR3 bases: TGTGCCAGCAGCTTAGGCAGAGGAGAGACCCAGTACTTC. Protein: CASSLGRGETQYF.